The 19 T cell receptor beta chains in this list originate from one sample, sequenced in a study of Ad26.COV2.S vaccination and SARS-CoV-2 variants. The treatment was: about 20 received Ad26.COV2.S at low or high dose, single or two shots; roughly five received placebo; per-sample allocation not given. Samples were taken on day 63 after the first vaccine or placebo injection. The assay was immunoSEQ multiplex PCR, and TCRdb's table has in-frame clones only and misses some. This table has under 400,000 clones, roughly 84% appearing once. Sequences were derived from peripheral blood, sampled in a trial of Ad26.COV2.S vaccine versus placebo. Receptors were obtained from a person aged 18-65 years who received the Ad26.COV2.S COVID-19 vaccine or a placebo.

The DNA of the CDR3 is TGTGCCAGCAGCTGGCAGGGTTACGAGCAGTACTTC. Its protein is CASSWQGYEQYF. V gene TRBV7-9 combines with J gene TRBJ2-7, with TRBD1 as a possible D gene (5 bases). Germline V CDR1 and CDR2: SEHNR, FQNEAQ (reference sequence). The CDR3 loop spans 12 amino acids. With 4 bases removed from V and 4 bases from J, the gap between germline ends came to 8 bases.

The V and J genes are TRBV11-2 and TRBJ1-6, with 10 bases identical to TRBD1. V lost 7 bases to trimming and J lost 10 bases; unmatched junction nucleotides: 19. Germline CDR1 is SGHAT and CDR2 is FQNNGV. The CDR3 has 18 amino acids. DNA for the CDR3: TGTGCCAGCACCCGGGACAGGGGCTCCTCCATTGATGGGTCACCCCTCCACTTT. Its protein is CASTRDRGSSIDGSPLHF.

In its sample, this clone was seen once. The gene calls are TRBV2 and TRBJ2-3; the D is unclear. The CDR3 runs 12 residues. The germline gives CDR1 SNHLY, CDR2 FYNNEI. Trimming removed 6 bases at V and 0 bases at J, with 4 bases between. The CDR3 DNA sequence: TGTGCCAGCAGCCTCAGCACAGATACGCAGTATTTT. It yields the protein CASSLSTDTQYF.

The V call is TRBV4-1, the J call TRBJ2-7, with D tentatively TRBD2 (7 bases). The CDR3 is 16 amino acids. CDR1 and CDR2 from the germline V gene are MGHRA and YSYEKL. Trimming stripped 1 base from V and 2 bases from J, with 15 bases between. The DNA of the CDR3 is TGCGCCAGCAGCCAAGCAATAAGGGGGGGAGCCTACGAGCAGTACTTC. Protein product: CASSQAIRGGAYEQYF.

The chain combines TRBV30 with TRBJ1-2; D remains unclear. This CDR3 spans 12 amino acids. Germline CDR1 reads GTSNPN; CDR2 reads SVGIG (reference sequence). V was trimmed by 4 bases and J by 5 bases, leaving 11 bases between them. The CDR3 reads CAWTDQPYGYTF. CDR3 nucleotides: TGTGCCTGGACAGACCAACCATATGGCTACACCTTC. Combining the CDR3 with reference TRBV30 and TRBJ1-2 gives the whole variable domain SQTIHQWPATLVQPVGSPLSLECTVEGTSNPNLYWYRQAAGRGLQLLFYSVGIGQISSEVPQNLSASRPQDRQFILSSKKLLLSDSGFYLCAWTDQPYGYTFGSGTRLTVV.

As DNA, the CDR3 is TGTGCCAGCAGCCTTTCATGGCGGATGAACACCGGGGAGCTGTTTTTT. This translates into CASSLSWRMNTGELFF. The chain carries TRBV5-4 and TRBJ2-2, with D hard to call. Germline-derived CDR1 and CDR2 are SGHNT and YYREEE (reference sequence). Trimming took off 4 bases at V and 1 base at J, with 14 bases between the two ends. The CDR3 loop spans 16 amino acids.

This clone was recorded a few times. Other nucleotide sequences from this sample produce the same CDR3. The rearrangement joins TRBV4-2 to TRBJ1-5; D unresolved. Germline V gives CDR1 LGHNA, CDR2 YNFKEQ. This CDR3 is built from 13 residues. V dropped 0 bases and J dropped 7 bases, with 7 bases sitting between them. In nucleotides, the CDR3 is TGTGCCAGCAGCCAAGATTTACTGCAGCCCCAGCATTTT. Translated: CASSQDLLQPQHF.

This chain joins TRBV5-4 and TRBJ2-2; TRBD2 matches at 11 bases. The CDR3 extends over 16 amino acids. Germline V gene lookup returns CDR1 SGHNT and CDR2 YYREEE (reference sequence). The J segment lost 7 bases and the V segment lost 0 bases, leaving 5 bases of the junction unmatched. This CDR3 reads CASSLELAGVGGELFF. CDR3 nucleotide sequence: TGTGCCAGCAGCTTGGAACTAGCGGGGGTGGGCGGGGAGCTGTTTTTT.

This clone was counted a single time. CDR3 in amino acids: CASSLGLGGETQYF. Here the CDR3 DNA reads TGTGCCAGCAGCTTAGGTCTAGGAGGAGAGACCCAGTACTTC. The rearrangement uses TRBV7-2 and TRBJ2-5; a possible D gene is TRBD2 (5 bases). Trimming took off 1 base at V and 4 bases at J, with 10 bases between the two ends. The CDR3 is 14 amino acids. The germline V gene encodes CDR1 SGHTA and CDR2 FQGNSA. The whole variable domain, remainder taken from reference TRBV7-2 and TRBJ2-5, is GAGVSQSPSNKVTEKGKDVELRCDPISGHTALYWYRQSLGQGLEFLIYFQGNSAPDKSGLPSDRFSAERTGGSVSTLTIQRTQQEDSAVYLCASSLGLGGETQYFGPGTRLLVL.

There are a few counts of this clone. This chain links TRBV7-9 with TRBJ2-1, with 10 bases identical to TRBD2. V lost 5 bases, J lost 14 bases, and 9 bases stayed unmatched. Germline loops: CDR1 SEHNR, CDR2 FQNEAQ (reference sequence). This CDR3 comprises 13 residues. The CDR3: CASSPPSGGAEFF. DNA for the CDR3: TGTGCCAGCAGCCCCCCCAGCGGGGGGGCCGAGTTCTTC.

This clone was observed once. The rearrangement joins TRBV3-1 (or the pseudogene TRBV3-2) to TRBJ2-6; 9 positions match TRBD1. J was trimmed by 0 bases and V by 0 bases; bases with no gene match: 3. The CDR3 runs to 18 residues. Per germline, CDR1 LGHDT and CDR2 YNNKEL (reference sequence). The CDR3 bases are TGTGCCAGCAGCCAAGATTGGACAGGGGCCTCTGGGGCCAACGTCCTGACTTTC. Its protein product is CASSQDWTGASGANVLTF.

The J gene is TRBJ2-1, the V gene TRBV11-3; D might be TRBD1 (5 bases). Germline V gives CDR1 SGHNT, CDR2 YENEEA. V lost 1 base and J 5 bases, leaving 12 bases between the germline ends. CDR3 length: 15 residues. In nucleotides, the CDR3 is TGTGCCAGCAGCTTAGGGGCAGGGTTCCACAATGAGCAGTTCTTC. Amino acid sequence: CASSLGAGFHNEQFF.

The chain employs TRBV5-8 and TRBJ1-4, with 7 bases matching TRBD1. The CDR3 length is 16 residues. V shed 4 bases and J 5 bases; nucleotides not matched to a gene: 11. Germline V lookup: CDR1 SGHTS, CDR2 YDEGEE. This chain's CDR3 is CASSLINRGRNEKLFF. The CDR3 coding sequence is TGTGCCAGCAGCCTTATTAACAGGGGAAGAAATGAAAAACTGTTTTTT.

The J gene is TRBJ1-1, the V gene TRBV5-5; 8 bases are a match to TRBD1. Germline V gene data show CDR1 as SGHKS and CDR2 as YYEKEE (reference sequence). The CDR3 consists of 16 residues. Germline trimming cut 2 bases from V and 4 bases from J; bases unmatched to any gene: 10. The chain's CDR3 is CASSFMDRAASTEAFF. As DNA, the CDR3 is TGTGCCAGCAGCTTCATGGACAGGGCGGCTTCCACTGAAGCTTTCTTT.

This chain joins TRBV19 and TRBJ2-2; D is ambiguous. Germline V gene data show CDR1 as LNHDA and CDR2 as SQIVND (reference sequence). CDR3 length: 15 residues. The V end was cut by 3 bases, the J end by 5 bases, with 13 bases between. CDR3 region: CASSIISGGTGELFF. CDR3 coding DNA: TGTGCCAGTAGTATTATTTCGGGTGGGACCGGGGAGCTGTTTTTT.

The chain has TRBV13 and TRBJ2-7, with unresolved D. The germline gives CDR1 PRHDT, CDR2 FYEKMQ (reference sequence). The V gene lost 0 bases and the J gene lost 0 bases, with 9 bases spanning the gap. This CDR3 is built from 15 residues. CDR3 nucleotides: TGTGCCAGCAGCTTAGGCCTGTCGAGCTCCTACGAGCAGTACTTC. It specifies CASSLGLSSSYEQYF. Full variable domain (outside the CDR3, taken from reference TRBV13 and TRBJ2-7): AAGVIQSPRHLIKEKRETATLKCYPIPRHDTVYWYQQGPGQDPQFLISFYEKMQSDKGSIPDRFSAQQFSDYHSELNMSSLELGDSALYFCASSLGLSSSYEQYFGPGTRLTVT.

A word on this clone: This sequence may be a read error, since a much larger clone differs from it by one base. The chain joins TRBV2 to TRBJ2-7; D not resolved. This CDR3 is 10 amino acids long. Trimming removed 4 bases at V and 2 bases at J, with 0 bases between. Germline CDR1 and CDR2: SNHLY and FYNNEI. Here the CDR3 reads CASSAYEQYF. The DNA for the CDR3 is TGTGCCAGCAGTGCCTACGAGCAGTACTTC.

The chain carries TRBV4-1 and TRBJ2-3; D gene uncertain. This CDR3 contains 16 residues. Germline V gene lookup returns CDR1 MGHRA and CDR2 YSYEKL. V was trimmed by 5 bases and J by 6 bases, leaving 21 bases between them. The CDR3 nucleotides read TGCGCCAGCAGCGAGAACGTCGTCCCGCCGGCCGATACGCAGTATTTT. Amino acids: CASSENVVPPADTQYF.

The chain employs TRBV4-1 and TRBJ2-5, with a tentative D call TRBD2 (5 bases). CDR1 is MGHRA, CDR2 YSYEKL, per germline. The CDR3 sequence is 13 residues long. V lost 0 bases and J 11 bases, leaving 13 bases between the germline ends. The CDR3 spells CASSQEGIREQYF. CDR3 in DNA: TGCGCCAGCAGCCAAGAAGGGATACGGGAACAGTACTTC.